This entry is about one T cell receptor (beta chain). The record originates from a study of shared clonotypes between healthy human individuals. TCRdb's table, derived via immunoSEQ multiplex PCR, lists solely in-frame clones and lacks some. This sample has some 1 million clones, with approximately 72% found just once. V lost 3 bases and J 1 base, leaving 16 bases between the germline ends. The CDR3 loop spans 16 amino acids. The germline gives CDR1 SGHDT, CDR2 YYEEEE. The receptor was derived from a man younger than 35 in good health. This chain links TRBV5-6 with TRBJ2-5, with a possible D match to TRBD2 (6 bases). The sample comprised memory CD4+ T cells sorted from blood. The sample's subset: CD45RA-negative fraction. This CDR3 is CASSWETGGVQETQYF. The CDR3 nucleotides are TGTGCCAGCAGCTGGGAGACCGGAGGGGTCCAAGAGACCCAGTACTTC.